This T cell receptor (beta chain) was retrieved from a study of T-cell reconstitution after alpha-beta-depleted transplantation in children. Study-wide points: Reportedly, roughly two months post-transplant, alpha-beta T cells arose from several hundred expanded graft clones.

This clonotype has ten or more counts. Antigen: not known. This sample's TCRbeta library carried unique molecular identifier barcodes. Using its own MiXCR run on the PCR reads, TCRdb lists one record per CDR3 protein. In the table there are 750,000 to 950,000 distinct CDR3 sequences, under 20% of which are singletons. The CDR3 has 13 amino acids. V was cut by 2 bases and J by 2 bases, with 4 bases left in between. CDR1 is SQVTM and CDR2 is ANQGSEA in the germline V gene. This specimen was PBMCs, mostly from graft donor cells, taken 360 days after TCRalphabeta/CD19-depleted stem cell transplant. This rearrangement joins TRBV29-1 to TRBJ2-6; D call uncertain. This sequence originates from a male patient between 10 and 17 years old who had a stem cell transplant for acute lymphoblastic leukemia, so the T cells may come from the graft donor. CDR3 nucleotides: TGCAGCGTTGAACGACCTGGGGCCAACGTCCTGACTTTC. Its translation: CSVERPGANVLTF.